Shown below are 5 T cell receptor beta chains from a single sample sequenced in a study of shared clonotypes between healthy human individuals. Clones were sequenced by immunoSEQ multiplex PCR, and TCRdb holds only the in-frame ones, with some missing. The profile covers hundreds of thousands of clones, with around 96% appearing a single time and approximately 0.06% taken by the ten largest. Sequencing was done on a sample of naive CD4+ T cells sorted from blood. Indicated subset: CD45RA+ positively selected. All receptors derive from a woman aged 25 to 39 in good health.

The chain couples TRBV6-5 to TRBJ2-7, with a weak D call TRBD2 (5 bases). The germline CDR1 and CDR2 sequences are MNHEY and SVGAGI. V lost 2 bases and J 4 bases, leaving 18 bases between the germline ends. This CDR3 comprises 16 residues. CDR3 region: CASSYSYTGTGYEQYF. In nucleotides, the CDR3 is TGTGCCAGCAGTTACAGTTACACGGGAACGGGGTACGAGCAGTACTTC.

The CDR3 region has the DNA TGTGCCAGCAGAGGGACTAGCGGGAAGTCCTACGAGCAGTACTTC. It encodes CASRGTSGKSYEQYF. This sequence joins TRBV6-1 and TRBJ2-7; the match to TRBD2 covers 13 bases. This CDR3 comprises 15 residues. V lost 6 bases and J lost 1; bases outside the gene matches: 3. Per the germline V gene, CDR1 is MNHNS and CDR2 is SASEGT.

This chain links TRBV9 with TRBJ2-7, with 11 bases identical to TRBD1. The germline V gene encodes CDR1 SGDLS and CDR2 YYNGEE. The CDR3 is 13 residues long. With V trimmed by 4 bases and J by 6 bases, 3 bases remained unmatched. CDR3 region: CASSPGTGGEQYF. The CDR3 nucleotides read TGTGCCAGCAGCCCAGGGACAGGGGGCGAGCAGTACTTC.

V gene TRBV10-3 combines with J gene TRBJ2-5; the match to TRBD2 covers 10 bases. CDR3 length: 13 amino acids. The germline V gene encodes CDR1 ENHRY and CDR2 SYGVKD. The ends lost 3 bases at V and 11 bases at J; junction bases unmatched: 6. The CDR3: CAISEVAGGEQYF. Here the CDR3 DNA reads TGTGCCATCAGTGAAGTAGCGGGAGGTGAGCAGTACTTC.

The chain has TRBV2 and TRBJ1-2; the D is unclear. V dropped 6 bases and J dropped 1 base, with 18 bases sitting between them. There are 16 residues in the CDR3. The germline V gene encodes CDR1 SNHLY and CDR2 FYNNEI. CDR3 loop: CASSAGLLSLNYGYTF. The CDR3 DNA follows: TGTGCCAGCAGCGCCGGGCTTTTGAGCCTTAACTATGGCTACACCTTC.